Below, 4 T cell receptor beta chains from the same sample are listed, as sequenced in a study of cytomegalovirus exposure and HLA in healthy donors. In the PCR, 60 Vbeta and 13 Jbeta primers were used. Data came from immunoSEQ multiplex PCR; TCRdb stores just in-frame clones and leaves some out. The sample has 50,000 or so clones; around 70% are singletons. Source material: PBMCs. These receptors all stem from a woman between 45 and 60 years old in good health and CMV-seronegative.

This clone was counted a few times. The chain couples TRBV27 to TRBJ1-5; D unresolved. Germline assignment: CDR1 MNHEY and CDR2 SMNVEV (reference sequence). The germline V and J ends were trimmed by 4 bases and 2 bases, with 9 bases remaining between them. This CDR3 spans 14 amino acids. For the CDR3, the DNA is TGTGCCAGCAGTTCCACAGTGGGCAATCAGCCCCAGCATTTT. Protein product: CASSSTVGNQPQHF.

The CDR3 region has the DNA TGTGCCAGTAGTACTCTAGGGGTGGCAGATACGCAGTATTTT. It encodes CASSTLGVADTQYF. This rearrangement joins TRBV19 to TRBJ2-3; D is perhaps TRBD1 (5 bases). Germline V gene lookup returns CDR1 LNHDA and CDR2 SQIVND (reference sequence). This CDR3 has 14 amino acids. V lost 4 bases to trimming and J lost 4 bases, with 12 bases between them.

This chain joins TRBV29-1 and TRBJ2-6, with D unresolved. This CDR3 comprises 13 residues. Germline V CDR1 and CDR2: SQVTM, ANQGSEA. V was shortened by 4 bases and J by 0 bases, with 4 bases between the two germline ends. CDR3 protein: CSVARSGANVLTF. The CDR3 DNA reads TGCAGCGTTGCCCGCTCTGGGGCCAACGTCCTGACTTTC.

This chain joins TRBV6-1 and TRBJ2-3; 9 nucleotides align to TRBD2. The V gene's germline CDR1 is MNHNS and CDR2 SASEGT. CDR3 size: 13 residues. The J segment lost 8 bases and the V segment lost 6 bases, leaving 6 bases of the junction unmatched. CDR3 in amino acids: CASSPSGVVTQYF. DNA of the CDR3: TGTGCCAGCAGCCCTAGCGGGGTGGTTACGCAGTATTTT.